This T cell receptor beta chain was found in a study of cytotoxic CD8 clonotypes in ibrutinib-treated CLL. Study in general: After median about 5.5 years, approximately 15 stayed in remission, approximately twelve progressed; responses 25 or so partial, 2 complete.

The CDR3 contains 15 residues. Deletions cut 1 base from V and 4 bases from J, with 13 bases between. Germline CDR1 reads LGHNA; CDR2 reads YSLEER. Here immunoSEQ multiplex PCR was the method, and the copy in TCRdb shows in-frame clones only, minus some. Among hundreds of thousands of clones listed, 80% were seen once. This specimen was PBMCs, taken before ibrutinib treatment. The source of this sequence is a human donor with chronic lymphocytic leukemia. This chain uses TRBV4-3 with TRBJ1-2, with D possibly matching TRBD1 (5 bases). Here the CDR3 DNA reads TGCGCCAGCAGCCAAGCATTACAGGTGCGCTATGGCTACACCTTC. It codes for CASSQALQVRYGYTF.